This T cell receptor (beta chain) stems from a study of control samples from healthy donors and cancer patients. The CDR3 has 14 amino acids. Trimming shortened V by 3 bases and J by 1 base, and 9 bases separated the two germline ends. The germline CDR1 and CDR2 sequences are LNHDA and SQIVND (reference sequence). Assay: immunoSEQ multiplex PCR; the TCRdb copy retains only in-frame clones and omits some. The repertoire has about 140,000 clones, around 90% of them found once; the top ten carry about 11%. The clonotype was recovered from a man between 25 and 39 years old in good health. The sample taken for sequencing was blood. The rearrangement links TRBV19 to TRBJ1-1; weak D call: TRBD1 (5 bases). The CDR3 bases are TGTGCCAGTAGTATGGGACGGCGGAACACTGAAGCTTTCTTT. It specifies CASSMGRRNTEAFF.